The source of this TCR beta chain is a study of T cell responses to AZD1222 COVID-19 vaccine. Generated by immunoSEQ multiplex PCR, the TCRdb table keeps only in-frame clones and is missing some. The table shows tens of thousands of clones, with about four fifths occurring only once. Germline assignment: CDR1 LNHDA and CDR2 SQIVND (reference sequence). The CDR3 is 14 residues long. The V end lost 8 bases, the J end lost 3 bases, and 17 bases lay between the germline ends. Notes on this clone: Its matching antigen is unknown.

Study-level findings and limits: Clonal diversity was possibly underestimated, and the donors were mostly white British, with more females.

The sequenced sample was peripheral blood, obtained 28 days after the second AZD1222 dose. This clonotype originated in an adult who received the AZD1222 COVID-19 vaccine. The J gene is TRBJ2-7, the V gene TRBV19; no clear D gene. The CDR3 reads CASRPRAANYEQYF. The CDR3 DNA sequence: TGTGCCAGTCGGCCTCGAGCAGCAAACTACGAGCAGTACTTC.